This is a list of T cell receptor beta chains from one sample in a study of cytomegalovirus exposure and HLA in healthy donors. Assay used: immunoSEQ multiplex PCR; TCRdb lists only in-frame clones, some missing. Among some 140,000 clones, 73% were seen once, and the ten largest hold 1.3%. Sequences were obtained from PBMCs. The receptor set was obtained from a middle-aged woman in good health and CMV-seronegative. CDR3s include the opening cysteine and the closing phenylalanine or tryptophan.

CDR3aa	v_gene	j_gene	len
CASSLDMNTEAFF	TRBV19	TRBJ1-1	13
CASSPSGGVVETQYF	TRBV7-3	TRBJ2-5	15
CASGRNTGELFF	TRBV6-6	TRBJ2-2	12
CASSVGDRGLSNQPQHF	TRBV9	TRBJ1-5	17
CASSLAPGGNGQPQHF	TRBV5-6	TRBJ1-5	16
CASSLGKKDRAYQETQYF	TRBV5-1	TRBJ2-5	18
CASSMAQVSNQPQHF	TRBV19	TRBJ1-5	15
CASGRGWGQILNRYTDTQYF	TRBV28	TRBJ2-3	20
CASSRGLAVNTGELFF	TRBV5-6	TRBJ2-2	16
CASSVGQGQETQYF	TRBV2	TRBJ2-5	14
CASSKMEGQSTDTQYF	TRBV2	TRBJ2-3	16
CASSIPGILYGYTF	TRBV19	TRBJ1-2	14
CASSWTGDDYGYTF	TRBV5-1	TRBJ1-2	14
CASSSIAGGRPEQFF	TRBV5-6	TRBJ2-1	15